The T cell receptor beta chain under discussion was sequenced for a study of blood T cell repertoires in COVID-19. Study-wide context: In each case, the material was cDNA or gDNA derived from T cells, B-cell-depleted T cells, or PBMCs.

Participants, about 18 to 89 years old, spanned under 30 US areas. The length of the CDR3 is 13 residues. V lost 4 bases and J 2 bases, leaving 9 bases between the germline ends. Germline CDR1 and CDR2: GTSNPN and SVGIG (reference sequence). Original processing methods: From reference gene primer amplification, estimates of nucleated cell counts were derived. The data were produced by immunoSEQ multiplex PCR, yet TCRdb's version contains in-frame clones alone and is incomplete. Clone size and V and J calls were adopted from that table, with D and trimming inferred from the DNA. This table has 200,000 to 250,000 clones, nearly 90% appearing once.

Sequencing used PBMCs or T cells enriched from blood (not recorded which). The chain recombines TRBV30 with TRBJ1-5; a possible D gene is TRBD1 (5 bases). The clonotype comes from a man younger than 40 who had recovered from COVID-19. The DNA of the CDR3 is TGTGCCTGGACTGCGGGGGGCAATCAGCCCCAGCATTTT. As protein: CAWTAGGNQPQHF.